The present T cell receptor (beta chain) was sequenced within a study of spatial heterogeneity in lung cancer. Turning to the study itself: The authors sequenced available follow-up PBMC samples, taken a median of roughly 26 months after resection. There were consistently more beta-chain sequences detected than alpha-chain sequences.

This clonotype appeared many times. This CDR3 has 12 residues. J was trimmed by 4 bases and V by 5 bases; bases with no gene match: 1. CDR1 and CDR2 from the germline V gene are DFQATT and SNEGSKA (reference sequence). A unique molecular identifier was carried by every single TCR cDNA molecule. MiXCR, applied by TCRdb to the 5' RACE reads, yields one record per CDR3 protein. The table shows roughly 72,000 distinct CDR3 sequences, with around 8.9% occurring only once. Time point in this sample: blood at routine non-recurrence follow-up after resection. The V and J genes are TRBV20-1 and TRBJ2-3; 9 positions agree with TRBD2. The receptor was isolated from a female donor with early-stage non-small cell lung cancer. The sequences come from PBMCs, collected at follow-up. The DNA for the CDR3 is TGCAGTGCTGAGCGGGAGGCAGATACGCAGTATTTT. Its protein is CSAEREADTQYF.